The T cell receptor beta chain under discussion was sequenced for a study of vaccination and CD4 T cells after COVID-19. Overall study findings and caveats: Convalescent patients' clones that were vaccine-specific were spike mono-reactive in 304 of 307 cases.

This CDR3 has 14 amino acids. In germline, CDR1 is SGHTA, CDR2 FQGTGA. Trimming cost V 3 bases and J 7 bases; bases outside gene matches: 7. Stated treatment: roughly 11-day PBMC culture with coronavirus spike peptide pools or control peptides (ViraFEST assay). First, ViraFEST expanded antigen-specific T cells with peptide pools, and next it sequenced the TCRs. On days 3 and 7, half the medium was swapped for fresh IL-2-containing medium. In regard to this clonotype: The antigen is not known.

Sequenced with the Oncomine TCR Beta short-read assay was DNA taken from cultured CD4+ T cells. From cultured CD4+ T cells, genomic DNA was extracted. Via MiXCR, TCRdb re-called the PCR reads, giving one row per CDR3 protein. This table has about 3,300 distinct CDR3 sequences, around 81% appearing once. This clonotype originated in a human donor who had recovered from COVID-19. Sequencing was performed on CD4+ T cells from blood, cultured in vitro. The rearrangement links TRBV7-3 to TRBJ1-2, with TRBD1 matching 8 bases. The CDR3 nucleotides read TGTGCCAGCAGCTTGGACGGACAGGGAGGTGGCTACACCTTC. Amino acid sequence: CASSLDGQGGGYTF.